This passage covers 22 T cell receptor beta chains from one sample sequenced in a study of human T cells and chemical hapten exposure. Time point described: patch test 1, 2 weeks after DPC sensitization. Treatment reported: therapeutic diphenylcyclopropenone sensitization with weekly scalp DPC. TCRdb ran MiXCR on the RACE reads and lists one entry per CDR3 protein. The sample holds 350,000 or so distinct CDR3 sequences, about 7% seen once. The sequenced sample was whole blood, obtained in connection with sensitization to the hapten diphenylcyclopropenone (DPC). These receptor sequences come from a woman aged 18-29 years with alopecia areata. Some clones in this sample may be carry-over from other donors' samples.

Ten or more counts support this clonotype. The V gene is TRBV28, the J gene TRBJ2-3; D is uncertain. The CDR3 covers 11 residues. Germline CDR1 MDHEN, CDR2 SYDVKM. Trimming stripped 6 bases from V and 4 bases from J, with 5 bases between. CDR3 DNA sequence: TGTGCCAGCAGGAGAGCAGATACGCAGTATTTT. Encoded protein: CASRRADTQYF. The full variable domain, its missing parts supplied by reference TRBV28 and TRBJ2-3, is DVKVTQSSRYLVKRTGEKVFLECVQDMDHENMFWYRQDPGLGLRLIYFSYDVKMKEKGDIPEGYSVSREKKERFSLILESASTNQTSMYLCASRRADTQYFGPGTRLTVL.

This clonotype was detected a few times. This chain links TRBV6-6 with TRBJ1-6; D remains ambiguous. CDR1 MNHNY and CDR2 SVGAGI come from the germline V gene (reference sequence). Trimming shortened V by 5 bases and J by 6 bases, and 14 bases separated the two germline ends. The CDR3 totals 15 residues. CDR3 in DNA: TGTGCCAGCAGTAACTACTCGGCATTTAATTCACCCCTCCACTTT. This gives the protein CASSNYSAFNSPLHF.

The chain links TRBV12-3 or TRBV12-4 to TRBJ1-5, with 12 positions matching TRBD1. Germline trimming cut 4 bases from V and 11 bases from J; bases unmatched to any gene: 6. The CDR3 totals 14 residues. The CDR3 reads CASSSGTGGMTQHF. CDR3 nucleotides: TGTGCCAGCAGTTCCGGGACAGGGGGCATGACCCAGCATTTT.

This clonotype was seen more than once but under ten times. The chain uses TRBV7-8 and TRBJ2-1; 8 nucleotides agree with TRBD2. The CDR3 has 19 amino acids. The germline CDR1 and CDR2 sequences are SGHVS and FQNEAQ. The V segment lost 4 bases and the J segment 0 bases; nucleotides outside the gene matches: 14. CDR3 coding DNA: TGTGCCAGCAGCTCACCCAACGCTCTCCGGGGGGGCTCCTACAATGAGCAGTTCTTC. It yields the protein CASSSPNALRGGSYNEQFF.

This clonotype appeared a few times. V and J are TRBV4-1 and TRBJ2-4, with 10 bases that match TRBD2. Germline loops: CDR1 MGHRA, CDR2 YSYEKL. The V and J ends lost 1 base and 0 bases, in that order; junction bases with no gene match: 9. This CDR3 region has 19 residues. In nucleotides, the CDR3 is TGCGCCAGCAGCCAAGTACCTAGCGGGGGTATTGGAGCCAAAAACATTCAGTACTTC. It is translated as CASSQVPSGGIGAKNIQYF.

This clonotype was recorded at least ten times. CDR3 amino acids: CSVGLAVDQETQYF. CDR3 nucleotides: TGCAGCGTTGGGCTAGCGGTAGACCAAGAGACCCAGTACTTC. V gene TRBV29-1 combines with J gene TRBJ2-5; 7 nucleotides agree with TRBD2. V was pared by 4 bases and J by 0 bases, with 5 bases of the junction left unmatched. There are 14 residues in the CDR3. Germline values: CDR1 SQVTM, CDR2 ANQGSEA.

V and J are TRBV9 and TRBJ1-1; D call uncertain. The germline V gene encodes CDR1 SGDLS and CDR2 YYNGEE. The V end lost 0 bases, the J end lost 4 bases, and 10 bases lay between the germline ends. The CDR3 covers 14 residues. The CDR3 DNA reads TGTGCCAGCAGCGTAGCGTCGGGGAGCACTGAAGCTTTCTTT. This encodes CASSVASGSTEAFF. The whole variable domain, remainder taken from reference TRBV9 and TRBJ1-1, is DSGVTQTPKHLITATGQRVTLRCSPRSGDLSVYWYQQSLDQGLQFLIQYYNGEERAKGNILERFSAQQFPDLHSELNLSSLELGDSALYFCASSVASGSTEAFFGQGTRLTVV.

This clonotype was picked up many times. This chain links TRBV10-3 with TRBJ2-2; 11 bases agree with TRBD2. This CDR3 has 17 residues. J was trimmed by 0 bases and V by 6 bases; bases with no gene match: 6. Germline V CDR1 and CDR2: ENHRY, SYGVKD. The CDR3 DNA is TGTGCCATCAGCAAACTAGCGGGGGACTCGAACACCGGGGAGCTGTTTTTT. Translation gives CAISKLAGDSNTGELFF.

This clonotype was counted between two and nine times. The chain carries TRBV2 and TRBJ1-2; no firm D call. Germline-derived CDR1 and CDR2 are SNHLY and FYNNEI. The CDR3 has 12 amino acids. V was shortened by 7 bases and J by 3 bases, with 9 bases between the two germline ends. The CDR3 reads CASTGDHYGYTF. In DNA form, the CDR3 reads TGTGCCAGCACCGGGGATCACTATGGCTACACCTTC.

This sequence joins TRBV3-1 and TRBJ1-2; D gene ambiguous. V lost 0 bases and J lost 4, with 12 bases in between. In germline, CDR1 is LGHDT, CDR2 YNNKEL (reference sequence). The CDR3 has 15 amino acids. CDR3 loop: CASSQDVGAVYGYTF. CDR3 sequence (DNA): TGTGCCAGCAGCCAAGATGTCGGCGCTGTCTATGGCTACACCTTC.

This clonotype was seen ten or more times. The CDR3 loop reads CASSMGTTSYNEQFF. CDR3 nucleotide sequence: TGTGCCAGCAGCATGGGGACTACCTCCTACAATGAGCAGTTCTTC. The chain joins TRBV7-3 to TRBJ2-1, with 7 bases that match TRBD2. V was clipped by 5 bases and J by 0 bases; unmatched bases: 4. CDR3 length equals 15 residues. Germline assignment: CDR1 SGHTA and CDR2 FQGTGA. Full variable domain (outside the CDR3, taken from reference TRBV7-3 and TRBJ2-1): GAGVSQTPSNKVTEKGKYVELRCDPISGHTALYWYRQSLGQGPEFLIYFQGTGAADDSGLPNDRFFAVRPEGSVSTLKIQRTERGDSAVYLCASSMGTTSYNEQFFGPGTRLTVL.

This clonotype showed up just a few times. The CDR3 here is CASSVTGREPYEQYF. In DNA, the CDR3 is TGTGCCAGCAGCGTTACTGGCAGGGAACCCTACGAGCAGTACTTC. The rearrangement links TRBV9 to TRBJ2-7; D perhaps matches TRBD1 (5 bases). V was clipped by 2 bases and J by 2 bases, with 14 bases between them. Germline V lookup: CDR1 SGDLS, CDR2 YYNGEE. This CDR3 has 15 residues.

This CDR3 is CASSGRVLGSPLHF. As DNA, the CDR3 is TGTGCCAGCAGTGGCAGGGTTTTAGGGTCACCCCTCCACTTT. The V and J genes are TRBV28 and TRBJ1-6; D perhaps matches TRBD1 (5 bases). V was pared by 5 bases and J by 10 bases, with 15 bases between. This CDR3 contains 14 residues. Germline V gene lookup returns CDR1 MDHEN and CDR2 SYDVKM.

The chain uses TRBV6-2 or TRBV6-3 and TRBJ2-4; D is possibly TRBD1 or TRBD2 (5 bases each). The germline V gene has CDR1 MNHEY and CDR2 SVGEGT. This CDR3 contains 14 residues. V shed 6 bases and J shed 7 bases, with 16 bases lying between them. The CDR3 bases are TGTGCCAGCAGCCGGGGACCTTTGCTCAACATTCAGTACTTC. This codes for CASSRGPLLNIQYF.

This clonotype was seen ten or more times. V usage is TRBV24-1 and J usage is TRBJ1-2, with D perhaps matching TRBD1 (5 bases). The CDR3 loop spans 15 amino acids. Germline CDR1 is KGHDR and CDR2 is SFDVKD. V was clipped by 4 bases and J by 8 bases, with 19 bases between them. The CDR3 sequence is CATSESGTGLKGYTF. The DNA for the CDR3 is TGTGCCACCAGTGAAAGTGGGACTGGCCTGAAGGGCTACACCTTC.

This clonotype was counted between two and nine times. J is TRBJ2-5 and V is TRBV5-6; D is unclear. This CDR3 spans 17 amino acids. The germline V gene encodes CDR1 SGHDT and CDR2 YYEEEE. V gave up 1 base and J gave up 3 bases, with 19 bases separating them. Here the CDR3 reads CASSLRSTAASEETQYF. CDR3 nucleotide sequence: TGTGCCAGCAGCTTGAGAAGTACAGCTGCATCAGAAGAGACCCAGTACTTC.

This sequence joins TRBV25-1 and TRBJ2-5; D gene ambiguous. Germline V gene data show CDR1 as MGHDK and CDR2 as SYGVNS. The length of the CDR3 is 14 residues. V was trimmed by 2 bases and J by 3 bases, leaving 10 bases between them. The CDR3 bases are TGTGCCAGCAGTGAAGGTGAAAGGGAAGAGACCCAGTACTTC. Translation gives CASSEGEREETQYF.

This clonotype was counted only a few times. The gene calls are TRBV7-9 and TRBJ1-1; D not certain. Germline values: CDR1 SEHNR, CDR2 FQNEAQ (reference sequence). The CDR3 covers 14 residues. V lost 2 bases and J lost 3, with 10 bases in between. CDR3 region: CASSLSLGYTEAFF. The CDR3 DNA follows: TGTGCCAGCAGCTTAAGCCTAGGGTACACTGAAGCTTTCTTT.

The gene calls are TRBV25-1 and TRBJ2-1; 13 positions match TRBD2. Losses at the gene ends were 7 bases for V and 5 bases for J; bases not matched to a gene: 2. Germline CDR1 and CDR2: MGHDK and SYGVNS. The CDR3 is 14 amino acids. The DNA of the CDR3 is TGTGCCAGCAATGGACTAGCGGGGGACAATGAGCAGTTCTTC. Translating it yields CASNGLAGDNEQFF.

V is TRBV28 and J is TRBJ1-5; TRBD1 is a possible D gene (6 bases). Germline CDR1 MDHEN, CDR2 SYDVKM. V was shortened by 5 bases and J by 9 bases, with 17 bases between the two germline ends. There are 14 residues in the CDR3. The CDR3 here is CASSPEGGVRPQHF. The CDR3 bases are TGTGCCAGCAGTCCGGAAGGGGGGGTGCGGCCCCAGCATTTT.

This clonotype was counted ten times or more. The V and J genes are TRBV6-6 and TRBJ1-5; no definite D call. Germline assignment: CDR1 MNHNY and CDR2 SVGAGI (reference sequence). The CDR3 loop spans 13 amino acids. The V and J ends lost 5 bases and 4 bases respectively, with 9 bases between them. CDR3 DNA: TGTGCCAGCAGTACGGGCGGGAATCAGCCCCAGCATTTT. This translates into CASSTGGNQPQHF.

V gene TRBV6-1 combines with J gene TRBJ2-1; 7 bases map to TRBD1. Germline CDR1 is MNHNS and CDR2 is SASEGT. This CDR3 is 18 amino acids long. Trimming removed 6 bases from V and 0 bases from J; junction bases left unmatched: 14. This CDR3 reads CASRLSTGAESSYNEQFF. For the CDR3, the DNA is TGTGCCAGCAGACTCTCCACAGGGGCCGAGAGCTCCTACAATGAGCAGTTCTTC.